This T cell receptor (beta chain) was documented in a study of neurological immune-mediated disorders. The unsorted libraries were prepared from 2 million PBMCs (stored at -80 C). This CDR3 spans 15 amino acids. Germline V gives CDR1 DFQATT, CDR2 SNEGSKA (reference sequence). Losses at the gene ends were 5 bases for V and 9 bases for J; bases not matched to a gene: 14. This clonotype was seen only a few times. Its antigen is not known. Each TCR transcript was tagged with a 10-nucleotide random UMI during 5'RACE. Each sequencing run yielded over 170 million TCR-beta sequences from 15-18 subjects. TCRdb re-derived calls from the 5' RACE reads in MiXCR, one entry per CDR3 protein. The data hold about 89,000 distinct CDR3 sequences, with just over 2.5% observed a single time. Study-level results: The multiple sclerosis repertoire cluster showed no association with any clinical or MRI feature. The authors stated that larger cohorts are needed.

The sample comprised PBMCs. This TCR was sampled from a woman in her 30s with multiple sclerosis. The chain recombines TRBV20-1 with TRBJ2-1, with 9 bases matching TRBD2. The CDR3: CSALNSGSRGGEQFF. CDR3 bases: TGCAGTGCTCTGAATAGCGGGAGTAGAGGAGGTGAGCAGTTCTTC.